These 23 T cell receptor beta chains originate from one sample sequenced in a study of blood T cell repertoires in COVID-19. Method: immunoSEQ multiplex PCR; TCRdb's copy keeps in-frame clones and lacks some. The sample has 95,000 to 120,000 clones, about 85% seen once. The sample was peripheral blood. The receptor set was obtained from a human donor in a cohort sampled during active COVID-19.

The chain employs TRBV4-1 and TRBJ1-4; 11 positions match TRBD1. The CDR3 spans 15 residues. Looked up from germline, CDR1 is MGHRA and CDR2 is YSYEKL. The ends lost 6 bases at V and 11 bases at J; junction bases unmatched: 11. The CDR3 region has the DNA TGCGCCAGCAGTCCGGTGGGACAGGGGGAGTGGAAACTGTTTTTT. It codes for CASSPVGQGEWKLFF.

This clone was seen more than once but under ten times. This chain connects TRBV27 to TRBJ1-1; possible D gene TRBD1, 5 bases. Germline CDR1 reads MNHEY; CDR2 reads SMNVEV (reference sequence). The V gene lost 5 bases and the J gene lost 4 bases, with 14 bases spanning the gap. The CDR3 contains 14 residues. The CDR3 loop is CASSKGEYGTEAFF. The CDR3 nucleotides read TGTGCCAGCAGTAAAGGGGAATATGGCACTGAAGCTTTCTTT.

The V call is TRBV28, the J call TRBJ1-5; a possible D gene is TRBD1 (6 bases). This CDR3 region has 14 residues. CDR1 is MDHEN and CDR2 is SYDVKM in the germline V gene. Trimming removed 2 bases from V and 6 bases from J, with 11 bases in between. CDR3 DNA: TGTGCCAGCAGTTTAGGTAGGGGGTTTCAGCCCCAGCATTTT. Translating gives CASSLGRGFQPQHF.

As DNA, the CDR3 is TGTGCCAGCAGCAACGACAATTACAATGAGCAGTTCTTC. Protein sequence: CASSNDNYNEQFF. The rearrangement uses TRBV13 and TRBJ2-1; unclear D gene. Germline CDR1 reads PRHDT; CDR2 reads FYEKMQ (reference sequence). V gave up 5 bases and J gave up 4 bases, with 9 bases separating them. There are 13 residues in the CDR3.

The chain combines TRBV9 with TRBJ2-7, with D tentatively TRBD1 (6 bases). Germline CDR1 SGDLS, CDR2 YYNGEE. The CDR3 is made up of 13 amino acids. V was shortened by 0 bases and J by 6 bases, with 10 bases between the two germline ends. CDR3 residues: CASSVDTRGEQYF. The CDR3 nucleotides are TGTGCCAGCAGCGTAGATACCAGGGGCGAGCAGTACTTC. Drawing the rest from reference TRBV9 and TRBJ2-7, the complete variable domain is DSGVTQTPKHLITATGQRVTLRCSPRSGDLSVYWYQQSLDQGLQFLIQYYNGEERAKGNILERFSAQQFPDLHSELNLSSLELGDSALYFCASSVDTRGEQYFGPGTRLTVT.

V and J are TRBV7-9 and TRBJ2-6; a weak D match, TRBD1 (6 bases). The germline gives CDR1 SEHNR, CDR2 FQNEAQ (reference sequence). This CDR3 is 16 amino acids long. V gave up 3 bases and J gave up 0 bases, with 9 bases separating them. DNA of the CDR3: TGTGCCAGCAGCTTTGACAGGCCCTCTGGGGCCAACGTCCTGACTTTC. Its protein product is CASSFDRPSGANVLTF.

This clone has more than one count but fewer than ten. V and J are TRBV15 and TRBJ1-2; D perhaps matches TRBD1 (6 bases). The CDR3 is 14 residues long. With 1 base removed from V and 3 bases from J, the gap between germline ends came to 9 bases. CDR1 is LNHNV, CDR2 YYDKDF, per germline (reference sequence). CDR3 nucleotide sequence: TGTGCCACCAGCAGAGCAGGGGAGCACTATGGCTACACCTTC. Residues: CATSRAGEHYGYTF.

This chain connects TRBV20-1 to TRBJ2-7, with unresolved D. V lost 3 bases, J lost 1 base, and 7 bases lay in between. This CDR3 region has 12 residues. CDR1 and CDR2 (germline): DFQATT, SNEGSKA (reference sequence). CDR3 region: CSASYLSYEQYF. The CDR3 DNA is TGCAGTGCTAGTTACTTATCCTACGAGCAGTACTTC.

The chain uses TRBV19 and TRBJ1-1; D perhaps matches TRBD1 (5 bases). The germline V gene encodes CDR1 LNHDA and CDR2 SQIVND (reference sequence). CDR3 length equals 16 residues. Trimming took 3 bases from V and 4 from J, leaving 18 bases between them. DNA for the CDR3: TGTGCCAGTAGTATTAAGGTTGGTTTCGGGGGCACTGAAGCTTTCTTT. Residues: CASSIKVGFGGTEAFF.

The chain uses TRBV25-1 and TRBJ1-4; no definite D call. The CDR3 consists of 13 residues. The V gene lost 3 bases and the J gene lost 4 bases, with 6 bases spanning the gap. Germline V gene lookup returns CDR1 MGHDK and CDR2 SYGVNS. CDR3 region: CASSDRNNEKLFF. CDR3 nucleotide sequence: TGTGCCAGCAGTGACAGGAATAATGAAAAACTGTTTTTT.

V is TRBV5-4 and J is TRBJ2-1, with 11 bases lining up with TRBD2. The CDR3 is 15 residues long. Trimming at V came to 2 bases and at J to 6 bases, leaving 4 bases not matched to a gene. Germline-derived CDR1 and CDR2 are SGHNT and YYREEE (reference sequence). The CDR3 DNA reads TGTGCCAGCAGCTTAAGTCTAGCGGGAGGCAATGAGCAGTTCTTC. Translating it yields CASSLSLAGGNEQFF.

This clone has only one observation. The chain joins TRBV7-2 to TRBJ2-7; 13 bases are a match to TRBD2. Germline values: CDR1 SGHTA, CDR2 FQGNSA. The CDR3 spans 17 residues. Germline trimming cut 1 base from V and 1 base from J; bases unmatched to any gene: 4. The CDR3 DNA reads as TGTGCCAGCAGCTTAGGGGGACTAGCGGGGCTATCCTACGAGCAGTACTTC. This gives the protein CASSLGGLAGLSYEQYF.

This chain links TRBV24-1 with TRBJ2-7, with D possibly being TRBD1 (5 bases). V lost 4 bases, J lost 4 bases, and 19 bases lay in between. The CDR3 spans 16 residues. Germline V gene sequence: CDR1 KGHDR, CDR2 SFDVKD. The CDR3 loop reads CATSESGLGTDYEQYF. Written as DNA, the CDR3 is TGTGCCACCAGTGAGTCAGGGCTGGGAACGGATTACGAGCAGTACTTC.

This sequence joins TRBV11-2 and TRBJ1-3, with 8 bases matching TRBD1. Unmatched junction bases numbered 3, after V lost 5 bases and J lost 3 bases. The CDR3 is made up of 14 amino acids. The germline CDR1 and CDR2 sequences are SGHAT and FQNNGV. CDR3 bases: TGTGCCAGCAGCCGTACAGGGGGTGGAAACACCATATATTTT. It encodes CASSRTGGGNTIYF.

The chain combines TRBV6-6 with TRBJ1-4; D call uncertain. Trimming left V 7 bases short and J 4 bases short, with 10 bases between. The CDR3 loop spans 13 amino acids. CDR1 MNHNY and CDR2 SVGAGI come from the germline V gene (reference sequence). CDR3 sequence: CASTGAVNEKLFF. The DNA of the CDR3 is TGTGCCAGCACCGGTGCCGTTAATGAAAAACTGTTTTTT.

This clone was observed a handful of times. The gene calls are TRBV3-1 (or the pseudogene TRBV3-2) and TRBJ1-1, with D uncertain. CDR3 length equals 11 residues. Deletions cut 1 base from V and 11 bases from J, with 8 bases between. Germline CDR1 LGHDT, CDR2 YNNKEL (reference sequence). The CDR3 DNA is TGTGCCAGCAGCCAAGGACTTGGGGCTTTCTTT. This translates into CASSQGLGAFF.

The CDR3 region is CASSGFGGSSYNEQFF. DNA of the CDR3: TGCGCCAGCAGTGGGTTCGGGGGAAGCTCCTACAATGAGCAGTTCTTC. V is TRBV5-1 and J is TRBJ2-1; tentatively, D is TRBD2 (6 bases). The CDR3 runs to 16 residues. Germline CDR1 SGHRS, CDR2 YFSETQ. The V end lost 5 bases, the J end lost 0 bases, and 15 bases lay between the germline ends.

J is TRBJ2-7 and V is TRBV19, with TRBD1 identical over 8 bases. This CDR3 has 13 residues. Losses at the gene ends were 4 bases for V and 5 bases for J; bases not matched to a gene: 4. CDR1 and CDR2 (germline): LNHDA, SQIVND (reference sequence). This chain's CDR3 is CASSTQGAHEQYF. In DNA, the CDR3 is TGTGCCAGTAGTACTCAGGGGGCCCACGAGCAGTACTTC. The variable domain in full, with the rest retrieved from reference TRBV19 and TRBJ2-7, is DGGITQSPKYLFRKEGQNVTLSCEQNLNHDAMYWYRQDPGQGLRLIYYSQIVNDFQKGDIAEGYSVSREKKESFPLTVTSAQKNPTAFYLCASSTQGAHEQYFGPGTRLTVT.

The rearrangement links TRBV6-6 to TRBJ2-7; 12 nucleotides align to TRBD2. CDR1 MNHNY and CDR2 SVGAGI come from the germline V gene (reference sequence). This CDR3 contains 15 residues. Germline trimming cut 6 bases from V and 2 bases from J; bases unmatched to any gene: 5. In DNA, the CDR3 is TGTGCCAGCAGCCGACTAGCGGGGGAAGCCTACGAGCAGTACTTC. Translated, it gives CASSRLAGEAYEQYF.

The chain is built from TRBV28 and TRBJ2-1; possibly TRBD1 for D (5 bases). Germline V lookup: CDR1 MDHEN, CDR2 SYDVKM. This CDR3 contains 16 residues. V lost 6 bases and J 2 bases, leaving 17 bases between the germline ends. The DNA of the CDR3 is TGTGCCAGCAGGGGATCAGGGCCCCTAACCTACAATGAGCAGTTCTTC. Translated, it gives CASRGSGPLTYNEQFF.

This chain links TRBV28 with TRBJ2-7, with 12 positions matching TRBD2. The V gene's germline CDR1 is MDHEN and CDR2 SYDVKM. This CDR3 has 14 residues. The J segment lost 4 bases and the V segment lost 4 bases, leaving 2 bases of the junction unmatched. CDR3 bases: TGTGCCAGCAGTTCGACTAGCGGGGGATACGAGCAGTACTTC. It specifies CASSSTSGGYEQYF.

This chain connects TRBV5-6 to TRBJ2-3; 11 bases are shared with TRBD2. Germline-derived CDR1 and CDR2 are SGHDT and YYEEEE. CDR3 length: 16 residues. The V segment lost 4 bases and the J segment 1 base; nucleotides outside the gene matches: 5. CDR3 amino acids: CASSAAGLAGTDTQYF. CDR3 sequence (DNA): TGTGCCAGCAGCGCCGCGGGACTAGCGGGCACAGATACGCAGTATTTT.

The CDR3 sequence: CASGWGGYEQYF. In DNA, the CDR3 is TGTGCTAGTGGTTGGGGAGGCTACGAGCAGTACTTC. The rearrangement uses TRBV12-5 and TRBJ2-7; the D gene is possibly TRBD2 (6 bases). The germline gives CDR1 LGHNT, CDR2 FRNRAP. This CDR3 contains 12 residues. V was cut by 4 bases and J by 3 bases, with 7 bases left in between.